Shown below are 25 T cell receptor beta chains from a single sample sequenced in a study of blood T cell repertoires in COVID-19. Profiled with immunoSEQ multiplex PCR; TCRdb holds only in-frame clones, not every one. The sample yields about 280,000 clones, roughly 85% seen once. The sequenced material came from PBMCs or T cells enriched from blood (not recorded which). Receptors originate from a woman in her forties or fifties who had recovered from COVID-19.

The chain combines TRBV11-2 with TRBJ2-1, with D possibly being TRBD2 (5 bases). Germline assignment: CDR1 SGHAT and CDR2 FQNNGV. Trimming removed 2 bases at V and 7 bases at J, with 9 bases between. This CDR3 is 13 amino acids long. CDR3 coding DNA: TGTGCCAGCAGCTTATTTCGCGGGAATGAGCAGTTCTTC. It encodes CASSLFRGNEQFF.

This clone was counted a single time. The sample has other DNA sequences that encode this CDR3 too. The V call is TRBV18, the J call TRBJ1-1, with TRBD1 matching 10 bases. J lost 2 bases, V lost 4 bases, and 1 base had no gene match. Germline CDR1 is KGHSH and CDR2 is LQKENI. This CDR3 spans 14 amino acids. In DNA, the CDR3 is TGTGCCAGCTCACGGGACAGGGGAAACACTGAAGCTTTCTTT. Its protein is CASSRDRGNTEAFF.

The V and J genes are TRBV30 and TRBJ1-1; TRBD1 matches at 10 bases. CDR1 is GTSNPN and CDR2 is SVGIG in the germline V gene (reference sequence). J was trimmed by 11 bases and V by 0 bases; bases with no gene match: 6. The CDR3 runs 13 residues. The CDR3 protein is CAWSVRDRGMAFF. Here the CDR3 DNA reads TGTGCCTGGAGTGTCCGGGACAGGGGAATGGCTTTCTTT.

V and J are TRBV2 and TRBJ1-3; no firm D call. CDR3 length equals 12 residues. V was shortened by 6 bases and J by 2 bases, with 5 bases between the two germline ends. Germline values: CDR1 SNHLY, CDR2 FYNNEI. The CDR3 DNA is TGTGCCAGCAGCGGGACTGGAAACACCATATATTTT. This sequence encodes CASSGTGNTIYF.

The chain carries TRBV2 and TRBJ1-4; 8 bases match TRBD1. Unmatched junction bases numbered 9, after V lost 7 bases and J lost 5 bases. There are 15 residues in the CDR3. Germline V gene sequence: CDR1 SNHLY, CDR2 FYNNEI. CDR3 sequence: CASTGQGGRNEKLFF. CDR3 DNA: TGTGCCAGCACCGGACAGGGAGGCAGAAATGAAAAACTGTTTTTT.

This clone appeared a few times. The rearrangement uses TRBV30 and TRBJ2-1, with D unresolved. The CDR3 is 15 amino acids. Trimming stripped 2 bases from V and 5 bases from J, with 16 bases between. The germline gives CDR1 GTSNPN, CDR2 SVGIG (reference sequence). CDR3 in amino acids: CAWSSNLRPDNEQFF. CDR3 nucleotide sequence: TGTGCCTGGAGTTCTAACCTCAGGCCGGACAATGAGCAGTTCTTC.

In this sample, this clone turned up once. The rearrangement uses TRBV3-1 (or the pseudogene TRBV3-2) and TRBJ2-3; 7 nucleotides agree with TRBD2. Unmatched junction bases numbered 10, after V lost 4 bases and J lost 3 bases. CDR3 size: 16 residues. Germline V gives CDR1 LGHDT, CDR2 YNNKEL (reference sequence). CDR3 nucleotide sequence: TGTGCCAGCAGCCGGGGACTAACGTCGGGAACAGATACGCAGTATTTT. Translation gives CASSRGLTSGTDTQYF.

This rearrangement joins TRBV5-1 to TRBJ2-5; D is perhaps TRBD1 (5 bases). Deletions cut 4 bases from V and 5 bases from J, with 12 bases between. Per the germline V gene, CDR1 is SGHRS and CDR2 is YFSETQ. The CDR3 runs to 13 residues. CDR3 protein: CASSKQGVETQYF. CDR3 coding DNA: TGCGCCAGCAGCAAGCAGGGTGTCGAGACCCAGTACTTC. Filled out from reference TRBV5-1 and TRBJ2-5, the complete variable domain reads KAGVTQTPRYLIKTRGQQVTLSCSPISGHRSVSWYQQTPGQGLQFLFEYFSETQRNKGNFPGRFSGRQFSNSRSEMNVSTLELGDSALYLCASSKQGVETQYFGPGTRLLVL.

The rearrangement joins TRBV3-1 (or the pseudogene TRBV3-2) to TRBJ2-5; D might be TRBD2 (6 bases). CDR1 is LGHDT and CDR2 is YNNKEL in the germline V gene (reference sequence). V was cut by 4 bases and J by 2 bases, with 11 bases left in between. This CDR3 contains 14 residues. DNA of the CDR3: TGTGCCAGCAGCCTCCTGGACTATCAAGAGACCCAGTACTTC. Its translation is CASSLLDYQETQYF.

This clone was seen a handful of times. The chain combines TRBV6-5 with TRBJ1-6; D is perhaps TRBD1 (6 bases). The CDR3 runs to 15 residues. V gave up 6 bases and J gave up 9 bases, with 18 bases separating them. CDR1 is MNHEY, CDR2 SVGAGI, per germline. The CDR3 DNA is TGTGCCAGCAGCCCGACAGGTAGCTCTAGTTCACCCCTCCACTTT. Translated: CASSPTGSSSSPLHF.

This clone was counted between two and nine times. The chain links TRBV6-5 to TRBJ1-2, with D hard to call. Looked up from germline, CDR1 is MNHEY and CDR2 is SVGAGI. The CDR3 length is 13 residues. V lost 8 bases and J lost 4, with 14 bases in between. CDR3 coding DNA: TGTGCCAGCCTATTGACCGGAGGCTATGGCTACACCTTC. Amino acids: CASLLTGGYGYTF.

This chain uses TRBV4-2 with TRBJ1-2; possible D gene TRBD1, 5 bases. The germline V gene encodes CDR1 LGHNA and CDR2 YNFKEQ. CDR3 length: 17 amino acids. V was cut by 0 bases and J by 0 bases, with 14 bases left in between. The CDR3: CASSQDGGQGANYGYTF. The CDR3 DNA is TGTGCCAGCAGCCAAGATGGAGGGCAGGGAGCTAACTATGGCTACACCTTC.

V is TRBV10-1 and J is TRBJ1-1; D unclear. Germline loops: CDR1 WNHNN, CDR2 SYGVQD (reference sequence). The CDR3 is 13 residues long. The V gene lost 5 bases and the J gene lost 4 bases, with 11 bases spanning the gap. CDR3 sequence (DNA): TGCGCCAGCAGTCCCACGGGGAGCACTGAAGCTTTCTTT. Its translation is CASSPTGSTEAFF.

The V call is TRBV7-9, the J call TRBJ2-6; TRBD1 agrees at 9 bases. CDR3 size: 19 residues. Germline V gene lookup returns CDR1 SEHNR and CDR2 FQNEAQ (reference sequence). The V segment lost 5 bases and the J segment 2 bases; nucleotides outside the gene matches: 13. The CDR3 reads CASSPVIGQGTPGANVLTF. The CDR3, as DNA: TGTGCCAGCAGCCCAGTCATAGGACAGGGGACTCCTGGGGCCAACGTCCTGACTTTC.

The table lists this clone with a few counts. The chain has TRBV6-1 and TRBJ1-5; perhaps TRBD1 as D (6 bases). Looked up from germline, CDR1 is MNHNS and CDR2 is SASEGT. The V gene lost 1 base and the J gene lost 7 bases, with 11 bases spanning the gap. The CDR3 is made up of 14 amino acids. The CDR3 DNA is TGTGCCAGCAGTGAAGGGACAGAAGGACAGCCCCAGCATTTT. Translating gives CASSEGTEGQPQHF.

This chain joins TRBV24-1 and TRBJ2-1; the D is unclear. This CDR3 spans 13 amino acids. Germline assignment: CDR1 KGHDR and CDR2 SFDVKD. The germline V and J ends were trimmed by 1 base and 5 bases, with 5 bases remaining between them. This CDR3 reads CATSDFSNNEQFF. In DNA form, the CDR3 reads TGTGCCACCAGTGATTTTTCCAACAATGAGCAGTTCTTC.

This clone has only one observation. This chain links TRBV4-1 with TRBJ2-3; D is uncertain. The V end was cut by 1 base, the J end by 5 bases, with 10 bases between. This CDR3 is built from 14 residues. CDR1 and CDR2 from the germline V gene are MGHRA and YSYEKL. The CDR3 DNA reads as TGCGCCAGCAGCCAAGGCCAATTGAGAGATACGCAGTATTTT. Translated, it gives CASSQGQLRDTQYF.

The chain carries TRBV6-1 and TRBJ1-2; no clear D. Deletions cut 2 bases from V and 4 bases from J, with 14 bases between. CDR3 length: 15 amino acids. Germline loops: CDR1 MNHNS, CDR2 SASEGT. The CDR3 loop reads CASSELVDKSYGYTF. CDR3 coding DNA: TGTGCCAGCAGTGAATTAGTTGACAAGTCCTATGGCTACACCTTC.

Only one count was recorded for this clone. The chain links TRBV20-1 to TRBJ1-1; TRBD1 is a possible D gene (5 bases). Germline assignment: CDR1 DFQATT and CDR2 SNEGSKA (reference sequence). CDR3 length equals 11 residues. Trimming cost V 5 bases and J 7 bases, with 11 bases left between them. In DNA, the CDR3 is TGCAGTGCTTCCCCTCAGGGTGAAGCTTTCTTT. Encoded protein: CSASPQGEAFF.

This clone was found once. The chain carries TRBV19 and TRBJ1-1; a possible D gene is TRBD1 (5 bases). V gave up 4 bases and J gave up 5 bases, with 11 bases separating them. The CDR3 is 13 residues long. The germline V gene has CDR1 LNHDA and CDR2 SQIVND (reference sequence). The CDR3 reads CASSTGGRTEAFF. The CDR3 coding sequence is TGTGCCAGTAGTACCGGGGGGAGGACTGAAGCTTTCTTT.

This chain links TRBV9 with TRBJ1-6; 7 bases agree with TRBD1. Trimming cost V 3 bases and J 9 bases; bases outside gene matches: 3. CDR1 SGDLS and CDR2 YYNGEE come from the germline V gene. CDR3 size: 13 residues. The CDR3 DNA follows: TGTGCCAGCAGCGGACAGGGTGGTTCACCCCTCCACTTT. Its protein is CASSGQGGSPLHF. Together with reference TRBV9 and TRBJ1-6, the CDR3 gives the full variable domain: DSGVTQTPKHLITATGQRVTLRCSPRSGDLSVYWYQQSLDQGLQFLIQYYNGEERAKGNILERFSAQQFPDLHSELNLSSLELGDSALYFCASSGQGGSPLHFGNGTRLTVT.

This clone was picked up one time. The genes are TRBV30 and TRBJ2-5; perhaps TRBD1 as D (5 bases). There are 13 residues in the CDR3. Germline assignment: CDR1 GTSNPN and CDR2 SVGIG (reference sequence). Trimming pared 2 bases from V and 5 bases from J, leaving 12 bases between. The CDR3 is CAWSWARAETQYF. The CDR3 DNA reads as TGTGCCTGGAGTTGGGCCAGGGCCGAGACCCAGTACTTC. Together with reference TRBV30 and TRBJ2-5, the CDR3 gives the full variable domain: SQTIHQWPATLVQPVGSPLSLECTVEGTSNPNLYWYRQAAGRGLQLLFYSVGIGQISSEVPQNLSASRPQDRQFILSSKKLLLSDSGFYLCAWSWARAETQYFGPGTRLLVL.

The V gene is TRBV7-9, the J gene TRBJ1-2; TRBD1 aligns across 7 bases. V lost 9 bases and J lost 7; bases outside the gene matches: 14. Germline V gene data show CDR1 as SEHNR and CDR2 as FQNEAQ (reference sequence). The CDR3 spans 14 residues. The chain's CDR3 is CASRDTGERFGYTF. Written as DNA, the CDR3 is TGTGCCAGTAGAGATACAGGGGAACGTTTTGGCTACACCTTC.

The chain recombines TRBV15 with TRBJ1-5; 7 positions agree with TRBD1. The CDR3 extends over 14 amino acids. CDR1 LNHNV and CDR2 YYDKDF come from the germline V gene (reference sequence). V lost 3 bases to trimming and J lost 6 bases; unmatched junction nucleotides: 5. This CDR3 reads CATSSAGDSQPQHF. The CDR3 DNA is TGTGCCACCAGCAGTGCAGGGGACAGTCAGCCCCAGCATTTT.

The CDR3 DNA follows: TGTGCCAGCAGCTTGCGCCAGAACCTAGCCAAAAACATTCAGTACTTC. It encodes CASSLRQNLAKNIQYF. The chain uses TRBV5-6 and TRBJ2-4; D is undetermined. The CDR3 is 16 amino acids. Germline loops: CDR1 SGHDT, CDR2 YYEEEE. Deletions cut 1 base from V and 0 bases from J, with 11 bases between.